Listed below are T cell receptor beta chains from one sample, sequenced in a study of blood T cell repertoires in COVID-19. Data came from immunoSEQ multiplex PCR; TCRdb stores just in-frame clones and leaves some out. The sample has roughly 50,000 clones; around 83% are singletons. Sequencing used peripheral blood. The receptor set was obtained from a man in his sixties with acute or convalescent COVID-19. Both conserved end residues are part of each CDR3. The D gene is left open where the match is weak. Size values are once, few and many counts, or a class for expanded clones, and some rows have none.

>TRBJ2-7|.|TRBD1|TRBV7-3
TGTGCCAGCAGCCTACGAGGGCCGACGGGACAGGGGGTCTACGAGCAGTACTTC
CASSLRGPTGQGVYEQYF
>TRBJ2-5|.|TRBD1|TRBV28
TGTGCCAGCAGTTCCCGGGGGACAGGGGAAGAGACCCAGTACTTC
CASSSRGTGEETQYF
>TRBJ2-1|.|.|TRBV24-1
TGTGCCACCGGGCGTGAGTCCTACAATGAGCAGTTCTTC
CATGRESYNEQFF
>TRBJ2-1|.|.|TRBV7-9
TGTGCCAGCAGCTTCGGGGGGCTTGAGCAGTTCTTC
CASSFGGLEQFF
>TRBJ2-1|.|TRBD2|TRBV2
TGTGCCAGTGGACTAGCGGCCTCCTACAATGAGCAGTTCTTC
CASGLAASYNEQFF
>TRBJ2-7|.|.|TRBV18
TGTGCCAGCTCAGCCATCAACGGAGGGCCAAACGAGCAGTACTTC
CASSAINGGPNEQYF
>TRBJ1-2|once|.|TRBV6-6
TGTGCCAGCAGTTACCAGAATGGCTACACCTTC
CASSYQNGYTF
>TRBJ1-4|.|.|TRBV19
TGTGCCAGTAGTATTGGTCCGGGGGGAAAACTGTTTTTT
CASSIGPGGKLFF
>TRBJ1-6|.|TRBD1|TRBV2
TGTGCCACCCTCCAAGGGACAGCACATTCACCCCTCCACTTT
CATLQGTAHSPLHF
>TRBJ1-1|.|TRBD1|TRBV2
TGTGCCAGCAGTGAAGCCCCTTGGACAGGAGGGGACACTGAAGCTTTCTTT
CASSEAPWTGGDTEAFF
>TRBJ2-1|.|.|TRBV7-6
TGTGCCAGCAGCTCCAGAAATGAGCAGTTCTTC
CASSSRNEQFF
>TRBJ2-1|.|.|TRBV7-8
TGTGCCAGCAGCTCGTCAGGGACTGGGGCCTACAATGAGCAGTTCTTC
CASSSSGTGAYNEQFF
>TRBJ1-4|.|.|TRBV4-1
TGCGCCAGCAGCCAAGGGATCACTGGGAACAGGGATGGTGAAAAACTGTTTTTT
CASSQGITGNRDGEKLFF
>TRBJ2-1|few|TRBD2|TRBV28
TGTGCCAGCAGTTGGAGCGGGAGTAAGCACAATGAGCAGTTCTTC
CASSWSGSKHNEQFF
>TRBJ1-2|.|.|TRBV30
TGTGCCTGGAGTTCGGGGGGAGGTGGCTACACCTTC
CAWSSGGGGYTF
>TRBJ2-7|.|.|TRBV6-4
TGTGCCAGAGTTCTCAGGGGCCCGAGCTCCTACGAGCAGTACTTC
CARVLRGPSSYEQYF
>TRBJ1-6|.|.|TRBV28
TGTGCCAGCAGTTTCGGGGGACCATATAATTCACCCCTCCACTTT
CASSFGGPYNSPLHF
>TRBJ2-7|.|TRBD1|TRBV6-2/TRBV6-3
TGTGCCAGCAGTTACGATTTCGGCCAGGGGGCTGGCGAGCAGTACTTC
CASSYDFGQGAGEQYF
>TRBJ1-4|once|TRBD1|TRBV7-8
TGTGCCAGCAGCTTGGAGACAGGGAGGAGAGAAAAACTGTTTTTT
CASSLETGRREKLFF
>TRBJ2-3|.|TRBD1|TRBV18
TGTGCCAGCTCACCACTCGGGACAGGGGTACCAGATACGCAGTATTTT
CASSPLGTGVPDTQYF
>TRBJ2-5|.|TRBD1|TRBV5-1
TGCGCCAGCAGCTTGGCTCCGGGACAGGACCAAGAGACCCAGTACTTC
CASSLAPGQDQETQYF
>TRBJ1-5|medium-sized|.|TRBV27
TGTGCCAGCGCGGAGGGGCATAGCAATCAGCCCCAGCATTTT
CASAEGHSNQPQHF
>TRBJ2-4|once|TRBD2|TRBV7-2
TGTGCCAGCAGTTTCAGGACTAGCGCAAAAAACATTCAGTACTTC
CASSFRTSAKNIQYF
>TRBJ2-7|.|.|TRBV20-1
TGCAGTGCCCTACTAGAAAGCGAGCAGTACTTC
CSALLESEQYF
>TRBJ1-2|.|.|TRBV5-4
TGTGCCAGCAGCTTGCGGGGGTTGGAGCACTATGGCTACACCTTC
CASSLRGLEHYGYTF
>TRBJ2-7|.|.|TRBV7-2
TGTGCCAGCAGCTTAGCTTCAGGTCCCTCCTACGAGCAGTACTTC
CASSLASGPSYEQYF
>TRBJ2-1|few|.|TRBV19
TGTGCCAGTAGCAGGACAGCCTACAATGAGCAGTTCTTC
CASSRTAYNEQFF
>TRBJ1-1|.|.|TRBV29-1
TGCAGCGTTGAATACAGGGAGGGGCGGCCTGAAGCTTTCTTT
CSVEYREGRPEAFF
>TRBJ1-2|.|TRBD1|TRBV27
TGTGCCAGCAGCAAACTCCCGGGACAGGGAGACTATGGCTACACCTTC
CASSKLPGQGDYGYTF
>TRBJ1-1|.|.|TRBV4-2
TGTGCCAGCAGCCAAGATTACGCCAGGCGGGACACTGAAGCTTTCTTT
CASSQDYARRDTEAFF
>TRBJ2-5|.|.|TRBV30
TGTGCCTGGAGTGTACGACAGAGGGAGACCCAGTACTTC
CAWSVRQRETQYF
>TRBJ1-5|.|.|TRBV4-1
TGCGCCAGCAGCCAAGACAGGGGCCGGGACAATCAGCCCCAGCATTTT
CASSQDRGRDNQPQHF
>TRBJ2-7|once|.|TRBV5-4
TGTGCCAGCAGCTTGTCCGGAGCTCCCTACGAGCAGTACTTC
CASSLSGAPYEQYF
>TRBJ1-2|.|.|TRBV7-9
TGTGCCAGCAGCCGTGAGACAGACACTAACTATGGCTACACCTTC
CASSRETDTNYGYTF
>TRBJ2-7|once|TRBD2|TRBV5-1
TGCGCCAGCAGCTTTTTCGGGAGCGGGGACGAGCAGTACTTC
CASSFFGSGDEQYF
>TRBJ2-7|.|.|TRBV5-5
TGTGCCAGCAGCTTGAGGTCTAGCTACGAGCAGTACTTC
CASSLRSSYEQYF
>TRBJ1-4|.|.|TRBV30
TGTGCCTGCGGGAGCCAACAAGAAAAACTGTTTTTT
CACGSQQEKLFF
>TRBJ2-7|.|TRBD2|TRBV5-4
TGTGCCAGCAGCTTGATCCTTAGCGGGAGTGGTGAGCAGTACTTC
CASSLILSGSGEQYF
>TRBJ2-1|once|.|TRBV27
TGTGCCAGCAGTTTATGGGGAGGCAATGAGCAGTTCTTC
CASSLWGGNEQFF
>TRBJ2-7|few|TRBD2|TRBV18
TGTGCCAGCTCATCCATACCGACTAGCGGGAGAACCGAGCAGTACTTC
CASSSIPTSGRTEQYF
>TRBJ2-2|.|TRBD2|TRBV28
TGTGCCAGCACCCCTCCGGGGGGAACGGAAACCGGGGAGCTGTTTTTT
CASTPPGGTETGELFF